A single sample is the source of the 3 T cell receptor beta chains below, sequenced in a study of shared clonotypes between healthy human individuals. Clones were read by immunoSEQ multiplex PCR, and TCRdb kept only the in-frame ones, dropping some. Counted here are a few million clones, just over 90% occurring once; the ten biggest clones make up roughly 0.36%. The sequenced sample consisted of naive CD4+ T cells from PBMCs. The subset denotes: CD45RA+ positively selected. The receptor set was obtained from a man aged 18 to 29 in good health. Some clones in this sample may be carry-over from other donors' samples.

The CDR3 DNA sequence: TGTGCCTCTACCCCGGTGGGTAGTGAGACCCAGTACTTC. The encoded protein is CASTPVGSETQYF. The chain is built from TRBV30 and TRBJ2-5; D gene uncertain. The CDR3 sequence is 13 residues long. The germline V and J ends were trimmed by 7 bases and 5 bases, with 17 bases remaining between them. CDR1 is GTSNPN and CDR2 is SVGIG in the germline V gene (reference sequence).

The gene calls are TRBV9 and TRBJ1-4; D unclear. With 0 bases removed from V and 0 bases from J, the gap between germline ends came to 6 bases. This CDR3 is 15 amino acids long. Germline V CDR1 and CDR2: SGDLS, YYNGEE. The CDR3 loop reads CASSVESATNEKLFF. DNA of the CDR3: TGTGCCAGCAGCGTAGAAAGTGCAACTAATGAAAAACTGTTTTTT.

CDR3 amino acids: CASSPQRASGYNEQFF. Here the CDR3 DNA reads TGTGCCAGCTCACCACAGCGGGCTAGCGGCTACAATGAGCAGTTCTTC. V and J are TRBV18 and TRBJ2-1, with 7 bases that match TRBD2. The germline V gene has CDR1 KGHSH and CDR2 LQKENI. The CDR3 runs 16 residues. With 1 base clipped from V and 3 bases from J, the junction kept 6 bases outside the gene matches.